This T cell receptor (beta chain) was sequenced in a study of blood T cell repertoires in COVID-19. Study overall: Both acute and convalescent COVID-19 samples were obtained from the United States, Italy and Spain. PBMCs, B-cell-depleted T cells, or T cells provided the cDNA or gDNA that made up the material.

The CDR3 spans 16 residues. The V end was cut by 5 bases, the J end by 6 bases, with 17 bases between. Germline V gives CDR1 SEHNR, CDR2 FQNEAQ (reference sequence). Assay: immunoSEQ multiplex PCR; the TCRdb copy retains only in-frame clones and omits some. Among roughly 500,000 clones, 85% to 90% were seen once, and the ten largest hold around 0.95%. Patients in Seattle were enrolled during active infection, then followed longitudinally. The J gene is TRBJ1-6, the V gene TRBV7-9, with TRBD1 as a possible D gene (5 bases). The sequence was collected from a man younger than 35 with COVID-19, enrolled during active disease. The sequencing sample was made of peripheral blood. The CDR3, as DNA: TGTGCCAGCAGCGAACAGCAGGGAGCGGGTAATTCACCCCTCCACTTT. Protein sequence: CASSEQQGAGNSPLHF.